This T cell receptor beta chain was identified in a study of vaccination and CD4 T cells after COVID-19. Points on this clonotype: Its antigen is undetermined.

Sample treatment: approximately nine-day PBMC culture with coronavirus spike peptide pools or control peptides (ViraFEST assay). Gathered ahead of the COVID-19 pandemic (2011-2018) were the CD4+ T cells of the unexposed donor. V gave up 7 bases and J gave up 9 bases, with 10 bases separating them. Germline values: CDR1 MDHEN, CDR2 SYDVKM. The CDR3 length is 11 residues. The Oncomine TCR Beta short-read assay sequenced DNA from cultured CD4+ T cells. TCRdb used MiXCR to reprocess the PCR reads, holding one entry per CDR3 protein. The sample consists of approximately 7,100 distinct CDR3 sequences, 40% to 50% of them appearing once.

Specimen: CD4+ T cells from blood, cultured in vitro. This clonotype was sampled from a human donor in good health. The chain uses TRBV28 and TRBJ2-1; D call uncertain. CDR3 nucleotide sequence: TGTGCCAGCACTGCGCGGTTTGAGCAGTTCTTC. Translated: CASTARFEQFF.